The clone carrying this T cell receptor beta chain has just a few counts. CDR3 size: 15 residues. In germline, CDR1 is KGHSH, CDR2 LQKENI. J lost 5 bases, V lost 5 bases, and 4 bases had no gene match. Profiling relied on immunoSEQ multiplex PCR, and the TCRdb table lists in-frame clones only, not all of them. The sample lists about 7,900 clones; about 83% were seen once. The data are from a study of tumor T cells in aggressive B-cell lymphoma. The chain joins TRBV18 to TRBJ2-2; 11 bases agree with TRBD2. Sequences were obtained from tumor tissue. The sequence came from an adult with diffuse large B cell lymphoma. The CDR3 DNA follows: TGTGCCAGCTCATCTAGCGGGAGGACTACCGGGGAGCTGTTTTTT. This gives the protein CASSSSGRTTGELFF.